This TCR beta chain was obtained from a study of control samples from healthy donors and cancer patients. CDR3 length: 12 residues. V dropped 2 bases and J dropped 9 bases, with 8 bases sitting between them. CDR1 SGHVS and CDR2 FQNEAQ come from the germline V gene. Produced via immunoSEQ multiplex PCR; TCRdb's table is partial and in-frame only. The repertoire holds around 72,000 clones, with 75% to 90% as singletons. This clone came up a few times. The rearrangement links TRBV7-8 to TRBJ1-5; D is unresolved. This sequence was found in a man between 50 and 59 years old in good health. Material for sequencing was blood. This CDR3 is CASSLREGPQHF. As DNA, the CDR3 is TGTGCCAGCAGCTTACGGGAGGGGCCCCAGCATTTT.